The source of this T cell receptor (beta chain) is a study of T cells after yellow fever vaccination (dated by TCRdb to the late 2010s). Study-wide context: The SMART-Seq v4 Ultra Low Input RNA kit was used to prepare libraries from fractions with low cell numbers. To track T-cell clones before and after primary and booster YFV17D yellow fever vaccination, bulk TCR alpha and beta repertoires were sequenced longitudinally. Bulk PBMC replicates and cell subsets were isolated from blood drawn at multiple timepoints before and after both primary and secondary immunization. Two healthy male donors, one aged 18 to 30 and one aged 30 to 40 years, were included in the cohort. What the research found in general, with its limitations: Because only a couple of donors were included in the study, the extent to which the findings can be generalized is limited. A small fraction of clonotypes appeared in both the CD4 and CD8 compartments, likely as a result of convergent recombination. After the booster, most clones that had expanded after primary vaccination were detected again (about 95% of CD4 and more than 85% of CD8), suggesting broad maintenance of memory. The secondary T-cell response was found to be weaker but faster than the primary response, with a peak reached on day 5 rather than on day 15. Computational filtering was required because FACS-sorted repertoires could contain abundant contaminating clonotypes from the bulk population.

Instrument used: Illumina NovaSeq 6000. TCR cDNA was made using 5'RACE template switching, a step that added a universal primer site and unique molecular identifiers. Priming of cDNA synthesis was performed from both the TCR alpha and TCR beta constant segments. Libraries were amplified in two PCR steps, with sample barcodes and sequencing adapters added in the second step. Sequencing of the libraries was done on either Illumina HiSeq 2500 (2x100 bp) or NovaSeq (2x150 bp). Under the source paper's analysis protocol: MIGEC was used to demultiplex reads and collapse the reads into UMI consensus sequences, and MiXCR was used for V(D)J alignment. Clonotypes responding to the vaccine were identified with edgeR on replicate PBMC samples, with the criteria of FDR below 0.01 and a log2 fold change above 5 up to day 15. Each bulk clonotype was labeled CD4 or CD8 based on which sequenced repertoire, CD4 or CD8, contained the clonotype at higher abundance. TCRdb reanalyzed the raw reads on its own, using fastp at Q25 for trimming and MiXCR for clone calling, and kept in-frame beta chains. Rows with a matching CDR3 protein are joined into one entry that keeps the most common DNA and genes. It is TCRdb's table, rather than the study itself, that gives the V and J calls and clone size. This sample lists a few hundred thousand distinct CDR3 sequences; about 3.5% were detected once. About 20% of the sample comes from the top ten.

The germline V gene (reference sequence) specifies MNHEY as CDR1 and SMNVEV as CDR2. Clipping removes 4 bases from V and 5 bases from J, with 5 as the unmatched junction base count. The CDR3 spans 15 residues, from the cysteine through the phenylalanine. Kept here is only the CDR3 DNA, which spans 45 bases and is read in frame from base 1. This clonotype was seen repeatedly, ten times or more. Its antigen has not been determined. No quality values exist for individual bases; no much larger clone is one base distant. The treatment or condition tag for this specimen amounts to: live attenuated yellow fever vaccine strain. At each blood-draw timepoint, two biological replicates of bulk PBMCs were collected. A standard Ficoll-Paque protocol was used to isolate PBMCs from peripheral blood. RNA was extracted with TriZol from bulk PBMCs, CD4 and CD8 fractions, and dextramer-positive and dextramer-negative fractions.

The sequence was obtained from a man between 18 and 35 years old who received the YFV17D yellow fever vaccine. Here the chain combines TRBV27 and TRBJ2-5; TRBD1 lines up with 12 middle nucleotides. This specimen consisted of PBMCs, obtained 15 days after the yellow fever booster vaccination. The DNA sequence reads TGTGCCAGCAGTTCGGGGACAGGGGGCGTGGAGACCCAGTACTTC. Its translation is CASSSGTGGVETQYF.